Below, one T cell receptor beta chain is given with its context. Its antigen remains unknown. This entry comes from a study of identical twins. The CDR3 length is 13 residues. Germline values: CDR1 SGHRS, CDR2 YFSETQ. V was pared by 9 bases and J by 4 bases, with 8 bases of the junction left unmatched. Study-wide points: Among out-of-frame alpha sequences shared by twins, low generation probability occurred in excess. Insertions were reduced in abundant cord blood beta clonotypes but not in memory repertoires.

A universal primer site arose from template switching, and cDNA bore unique molecular identifiers. One entry per CDR3 protein, called by TCRdb with MiXCR from the 5' RACE reads. The table lists 1.5 million to 2 million distinct CDR3 sequences, less than 35% of them singletons. All donors comprised healthy Caucasians. The V gene is TRBV5-1, the J gene TRBJ1-1, with TRBD1 matching over 8 bases. The specimen sequenced was cord blood. The TCR was taken from a newborn girl in good health. The CDR3 region is CATGTGDGTEAFF. The DNA of the CDR3 is TGCGCCACCGGGACAGGCGATGGCACTGAAGCTTTCTTT.